Listed here is a single TCR beta chain. In the authors' workflow: Estimation of nucleated cell counts was performed using reference gene primer amplification. Libraries were prepared by immunoSEQ multiplex PCR; TCRdb keeps only in-frame clonotypes and omits some of them. That table gives V, J and clone size, and the DNA gave D and trimming. The table has under 150,000 clones, 70% to 85% seen once. This entry is derived from a study of blood T cell repertoires in COVID-19. The V and J ends lost 4 bases and 8 bases respectively, with 14 bases between them. There are 13 residues in the CDR3. Germline V lookup: CDR1 SGHTA, CDR2 FQGNSA.

The TCR originated in an elderly woman with acute or convalescent COVID-19. The sequenced sample was peripheral blood. The gene calls are TRBV7-2 and TRBJ1-2; D ambiguous. CDR3 in DNA: TGTGCCAGCAGCTCTTCCCGGGAGCTGGGCTACACCTTC. This codes for CASSSSRELGYTF.